This T cell receptor (beta chain) was recovered during a study of OX40 agonist ivuxolimab in advanced cancers. Study background: Prior anti-PD-1, anti-PD-L1 or anti-CTLA-4 therapy did not bar entry, and approximately 40% had some. Whole-study results and caveats: There were also nonresponders showing low normalized T-cell clonal expansion. By week 6 at 0.1 to 3.0 mg/kg, blood CD4+ and CD8+ T cells had expanded clonally.

The V and J ends lost 6 bases and 3 bases, in that order; junction bases with no gene match: 4. The CDR3 runs 13 residues. Germline assignment: CDR1 MNHEY and CDR2 SMNVEV (reference sequence). A remark on this clone: Its antigen remains unknown.

Produced via immunoSEQ multiplex PCR; TCRdb's table is partial and in-frame only. Among under 20,000 clones listed, around 82% were seen once. The chain carries TRBV27 and TRBJ1-1, with 7 bases aligning to TRBD1. The starting material was CD4+ or CD8+ T cells sorted from blood, obtained in a trial of the OX40 agonist ivuxolimab. The source of this sequence is an adult with an advanced solid tumor such as melanoma, head and neck, liver or kidney cancer. The CDR3, as DNA: TGTGCCAGCAGAGATCAGGGGGACACTGAAGCTTTCTTT. Translation gives CASRDQGDTEAFF.